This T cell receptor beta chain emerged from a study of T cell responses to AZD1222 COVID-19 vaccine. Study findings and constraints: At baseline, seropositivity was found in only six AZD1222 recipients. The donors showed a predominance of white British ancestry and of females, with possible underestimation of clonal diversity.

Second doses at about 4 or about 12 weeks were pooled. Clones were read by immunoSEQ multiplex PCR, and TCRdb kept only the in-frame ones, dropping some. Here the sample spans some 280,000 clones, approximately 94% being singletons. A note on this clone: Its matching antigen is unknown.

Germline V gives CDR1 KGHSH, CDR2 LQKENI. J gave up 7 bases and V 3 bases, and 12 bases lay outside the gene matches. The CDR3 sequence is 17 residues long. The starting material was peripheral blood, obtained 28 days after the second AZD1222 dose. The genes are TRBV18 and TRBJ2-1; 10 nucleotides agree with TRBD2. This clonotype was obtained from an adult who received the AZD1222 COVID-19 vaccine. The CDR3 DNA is TGTGCCAGCTCACCGACCCAGGCTAGCGGGAGAGGGAATGAGCAGTTCTTC. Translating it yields CASSPTQASGRGNEQFF.